Below, one T cell receptor (beta chain) is given with its context. What it binds is not known. This sample is drawn from a study of cytomegalovirus exposure and HLA in healthy donors. The primer mix had 60 Vbeta and 13 Jbeta primers. Measured with immunoSEQ multiplex PCR; TCRdb has only the in-frame clones, and not every one. The data show roughly 150,000 clones, 79% seen once. Healthy bone marrow donors made up the donor group. This CDR3 contains 13 residues. V was pared by 3 bases and J by 1 base, with 7 bases between. Germline CDR1 and CDR2: MNHEY and SMNVEV (reference sequence). General study findings and limits: A missense DCLRE1C variant was associated with V- and J-gene trimming of TCR beta chains in a later analysis, and an independent cohort replicated the association. TCR sequences were mostly rare, though some public TCRs occurred in many donors. Prediction of most subjects' HLA-A and HLA-B alleles by TCR beta sequences was reportedly accurate.

The rearrangement uses TRBV27 and TRBJ2-7; D remains ambiguous. Input material: PBMCs. The sequence came from a man in his forties in good health and CMV-seropositive. The CDR3 coding sequence is TGTGCCAGCAGTTTCCTTTCTTCCTACGAGCAGTACTTC. As protein: CASSFLSSYEQYF.